This T cell receptor beta chain was found in a study of technical replicates of blood from a few donors. Sequencing was performed with immunoSEQ multiplex PCR; in TCRdb, only in-frame clones are kept and a portion is missing. Altogether tens of thousands of clones are present, 92% being singletons, with the ten largest covering about 0.35%. V was pared by 2 bases and J by 4 bases, with 8 bases between. Looked up from germline, CDR1 is SGHVS and CDR2 is FNYEAQ. The CDR3 extends over 13 amino acids. V is TRBV7-6 and J is TRBJ2-5; no firm D call. Sample: T cells isolated from PBMCs. This receptor was taken from a human donor in good health. CDR3: CASSLWPPETQYF. The CDR3 coding sequence is TGTGCCAGCAGCTTATGGCCGCCAGAGACCCAGTACTTC.